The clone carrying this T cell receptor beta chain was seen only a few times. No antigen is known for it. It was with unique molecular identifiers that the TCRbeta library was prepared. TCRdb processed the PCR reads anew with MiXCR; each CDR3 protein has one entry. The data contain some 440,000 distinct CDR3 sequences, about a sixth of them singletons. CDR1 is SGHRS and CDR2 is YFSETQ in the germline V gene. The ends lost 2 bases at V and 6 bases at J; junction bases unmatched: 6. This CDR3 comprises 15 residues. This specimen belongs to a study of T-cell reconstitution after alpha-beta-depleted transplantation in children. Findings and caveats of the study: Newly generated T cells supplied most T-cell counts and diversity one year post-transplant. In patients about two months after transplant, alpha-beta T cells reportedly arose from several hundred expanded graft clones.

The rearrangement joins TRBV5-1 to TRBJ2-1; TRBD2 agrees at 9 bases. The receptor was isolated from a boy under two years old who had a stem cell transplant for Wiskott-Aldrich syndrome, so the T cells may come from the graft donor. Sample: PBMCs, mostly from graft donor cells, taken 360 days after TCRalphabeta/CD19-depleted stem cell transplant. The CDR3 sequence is CASSLRTSDGNEQFF. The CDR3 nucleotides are TGCGCCAGCAGCTTAAGGACTAGCGACGGCAATGAGCAGTTCTTC.